This T cell receptor beta chain was found in a study of blood T cells in healthy people across ages. PCR was performed a second time for about 7 to 12 cycles using a sample-barcoded 5' primer and a J-beta primer mix. TCRdb re-called the 5' RACE reads through MiXCR, storing one row per CDR3 protein. The table includes some 1 million distinct CDR3 sequences, 45% detected once. The CDR3 is made up of 16 amino acids. J was trimmed by 1 base and V by 3 bases; bases with no gene match: 9. Germline V gives CDR1 DFQATT, CDR2 SNEGSKA (reference sequence). The receptor was derived from a woman aged 55-69 years in good health. The sample taken for sequencing was blood. The chain carries TRBV20-1 and TRBJ2-3; 8 bases map to TRBD2. The CDR3 DNA reads TGCAGTGCTAGCTCGATATGGCGGGAGGGCACAGATACGCAGTATTTT. The encoded protein is CSASSIWREGTDTQYF.